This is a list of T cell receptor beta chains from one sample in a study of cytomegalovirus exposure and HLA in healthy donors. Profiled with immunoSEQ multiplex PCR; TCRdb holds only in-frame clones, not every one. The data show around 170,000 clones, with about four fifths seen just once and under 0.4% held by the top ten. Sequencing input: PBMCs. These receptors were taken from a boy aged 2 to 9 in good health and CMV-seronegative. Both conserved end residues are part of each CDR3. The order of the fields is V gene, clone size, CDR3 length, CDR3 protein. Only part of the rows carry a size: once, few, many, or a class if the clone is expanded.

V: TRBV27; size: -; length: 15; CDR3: CASTRGQVNNSPLHF
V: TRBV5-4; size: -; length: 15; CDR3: CASSPGQGRVAEAFF
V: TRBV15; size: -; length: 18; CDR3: CATSGRLAGLTSTDTQYF
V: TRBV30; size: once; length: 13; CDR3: CAWSLNTEYGYTF
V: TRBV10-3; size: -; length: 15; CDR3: CAISFSGKSSYEQYF
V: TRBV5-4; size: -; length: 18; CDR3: CASSLAVQRSTSTDTQYF
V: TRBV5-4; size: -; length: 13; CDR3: CASSVSASNEQFF
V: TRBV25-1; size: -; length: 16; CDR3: CASSDPREGLSYEQYF
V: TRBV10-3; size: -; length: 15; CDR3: CAISGGQPSYNEQFF
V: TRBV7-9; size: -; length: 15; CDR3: CASSPLEGLGYGYTF
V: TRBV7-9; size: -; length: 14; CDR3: CASDLQGLNTEAFF
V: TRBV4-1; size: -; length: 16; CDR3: CASSQDLSYPRDTQYF
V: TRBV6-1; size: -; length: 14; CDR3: CASSYGAGIDTQYF
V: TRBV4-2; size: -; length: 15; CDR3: CASSQAAGGVNTIYF
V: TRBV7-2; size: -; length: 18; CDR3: CASSLVASGSLVAYEQYF
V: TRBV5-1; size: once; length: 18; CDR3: CASSPGLAGGLFSYEQYF
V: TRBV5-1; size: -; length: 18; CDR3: CASSPRSLRVSSAYEQYF
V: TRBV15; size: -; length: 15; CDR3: CATSSDRGPSYEQYF
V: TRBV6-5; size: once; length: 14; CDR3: CASSRGTVDYEQYF
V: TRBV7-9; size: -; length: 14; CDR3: CASSPSGSTDTQYF
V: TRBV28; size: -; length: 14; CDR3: CASSLREHPDTQYF
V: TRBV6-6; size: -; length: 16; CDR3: CASSYSTGKANTEAFF
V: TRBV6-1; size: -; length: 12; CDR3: CASSPERKEQYF
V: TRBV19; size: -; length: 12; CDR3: CASSIVDQPQHF
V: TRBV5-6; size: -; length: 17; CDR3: CASSWPGLADFTDTQYF
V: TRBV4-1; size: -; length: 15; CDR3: CASSPSIPGNYGYTF
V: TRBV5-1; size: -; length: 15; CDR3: CASSGTGRGDTEAFF
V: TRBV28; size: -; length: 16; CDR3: CASSPSGTADSYEQYF
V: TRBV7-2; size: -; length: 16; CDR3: CASSSSVAAPYNEQFF
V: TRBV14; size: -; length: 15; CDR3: CASSQALTSGGEQYF
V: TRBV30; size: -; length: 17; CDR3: CAWSVGQGAGSDNEQFF
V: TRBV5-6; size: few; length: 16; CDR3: CASSYQRELSTDTQYF
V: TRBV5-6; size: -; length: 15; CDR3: CASSLLRGSPYEQYF
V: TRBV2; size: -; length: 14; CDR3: CASSQGGRSYGYTF
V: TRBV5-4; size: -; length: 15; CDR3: CASSLRRENTDTQYF
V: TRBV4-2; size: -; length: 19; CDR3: CASSQPPGTSGRSTGELFF
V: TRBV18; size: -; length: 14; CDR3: CASSSRTGWTEAFF